This TCR beta chain was documented in a study of T cells in Graves' hyperthyroidism and ophthalmopathy (dated by TCRdb to about 2019). Notes on the research overall: Peripheral blood samples were taken at initial diagnosis, before any treatment was given. To identify distinguishing TCR V-J signatures, a discovery cohort of about 95 patients was used, comprising some 43 with Graves' ophthalmopathy and around 57 with stable Graves' hyperthyroidism. For training and testing, the approximately 92 patients in the discovery cohort were randomly divided in a 7:3 ratio. Following sampling, methimazole starting at 30 mg daily was given to hyperthyroidism patients, and high-dose intravenous methylprednisolone was given to ophthalmopathy patients. According to the paper, TCR Vbeta CDR3 sequencing was carried out on around 140 peripheral blood samples, which came from approximately 41 ophthalmopathy, 75 or so hyperthyroidism and some 17 progressor patients. The study also compared thyroid tissue and blood T-cell repertoires from about 6 Graves' hyperthyroidism patients. Whether ophthalmopathy could be predicted prospectively was tested in an independent validation cohort made up of 18 to 20 hyperthyroidism patients plus 17 patients who later progressed to ophthalmopathy. On the study overall, not on this receptor specifically: Sample size was not statistically predetermined, and investigators were not blinded to group allocation. Ophthalmopathy was separated from stable hyperthyroidism by a 13 V-J signature model, with over 85% sensitivity and about 84% specificity obtained in cross-validation and 80%/75% obtained in testing. Blood samples also contained most of the expanded thyroid clonotypes (frequency above 0.001), which suggests that blood repertoires may reflect thyroid immune responses. In validation, the model predicted progression to ophthalmopathy with 65% to 71% sensitivity and approximately 78% specificity, a median of 6.5 months before onset.

TCR beta CDR3 regions were amplified from RNA transcripts. The first round of RT-PCR for the TCR CDR3 was performed with the HTBI primer set and the Qiagen OneStep RT-PCR kit. Libraries were constructed in a second round of multiplex PCR, after which size selection and purification were carried out. Paired-end sequencing of the libraries was performed with 100 bp reads on an Illumina HiSeq2000. On the study's bioinformatics: SOAPnuke was used to process the raw data, with reads discarded if the reads contained adapters or uncalled bases, had a mean Phred below 15, or lacked an exact constant-primer or identifier match. COPE v1.2.5 was used to merge high-quality paired reads, and clonotypes were defined as unique nucleotide sequences. MiTCR v1.1 was used to align the clonotypes against IMGT TRBV, TRBD and TRBJ reference segments. Only V-J combinations with frequency above 0.0001, covering 99.2% of repertoires, were analysed. A TCS score was defined as the ratio between F50 (clonal expansion) and ExV (chaos), using BLOSUM62-based TCRdist between CDR3 peptides within each V-J. Welch's t-statistics and random forest reduced 450 to 600 V-J features to 10 to 15, which were used in a naive Bayes classifier (R e1071). TCRdb handled the public reads itself, with Q25 trimming in fastp and clone calling in MiXCR, and kept productive beta chains. Rows are combined by CDR3 protein, so each entry shows the most common genes and DNA. In this record, the V and J calls reflect TCRdb's handling and not the investigators' own analysis. Present in this sample are 530,000 or so distinct CDR3 sequences, around a quarter of which were seen just once. Of the sample, about 11% is held by the ten largest clones.

Here V drops 2 bases and J drops 4 bases, and the junction holds 5 bases not matched to any gene. Taken from cysteine to phenylalanine, the CDR3 has 16 residues. CDR3 DNA only is kept here, 48 bases in frame from base 1. CDR1 and CDR2 are read off the germline V gene (reference sequence) as MNHEY and SMNVEV. With respect to this clonotype: The clone's antigen remains unknown. Base quality data are lacking; no much larger clone is found one base away.

Moderately to severely active disease, a Clinical Activity Score of at least 3, a NOSPECS grade of at least 4, and a duration under 3 months were present in ophthalmopathy patients. Exclusion was applied to patients with uncontrolled infections, other autoimmune diseases, pregnancy or lactation. Clinical symptoms, serum thyroxine and TRAb, thyroid ultrasound, and orbital computed tomography formed the basis for the diagnoses. Ficoll-Paque density gradient centrifugation was used to isolate PBMCs from under 11 ml of fresh peripheral blood. Total RNA was extracted using Trizol reagent, and RNA quality was assessed on an Agilent 2100 Bioanalyzer.

Sequences were obtained from blood. This receptor was identified in a woman aged 30 to 39 with Graves' ophthalmopathy. The sequence is built from TRBV27 and TRBJ2-5, and TRBD2 aligns with 12 junction nucleotides. This receptor carries the CDR3 CASSLGLAGSPETQYF. Read as DNA, the sequence is TGTGCCAGCAGTTTAGGACTAGCGGGGAGCCCAGAGACCCAGTACTTC.